Listed below are T cell receptor beta chains from one sample, sequenced in a study of blood T cell repertoires in COVID-19. Assay: immunoSEQ multiplex PCR; the TCRdb copy retains only in-frame clones and omits some. The sample lists 55,000 to 75,000 clones, roughly 85% occurring once. Material for sequencing was peripheral blood. The receptors were sampled from a man between 60 and 75 years old with acute or convalescent COVID-19. CDR3s include the opening cysteine and the closing phenylalanine or tryptophan.

j_gene: TRBJ2-5; v_gene: TRBV3-1/TRBV3-2; CDR3aa: CASSHGETQYF
j_gene: TRBJ2-5; v_gene: TRBV4-2; CDR3aa: CASSQEGGGRARETQYF
j_gene: TRBJ1-2; v_gene: TRBV6-2/TRBV6-3; CDR3aa: CASSSLLRNYGYTF
j_gene: TRBJ2-2; v_gene: TRBV11-3; CDR3aa: CASRRGTGELFF
j_gene: TRBJ2-5; v_gene: TRBV7-3; CDR3aa: CASSPGLRETQYF
j_gene: TRBJ2-1; v_gene: TRBV9; CDR3aa: CASSPPPGYNEQFF
j_gene: TRBJ1-1; v_gene: TRBV4-3; CDR3aa: CASSQVLQNTEAFF
j_gene: TRBJ2-5; v_gene: TRBV5-1; CDR3aa: CASSVTGEETQYF
j_gene: TRBJ2-1; v_gene: TRBV24-1; CDR3aa: CATSEPTSGSYNEQFF
j_gene: TRBJ1-1; v_gene: TRBV19; CDR3aa: CASSTQTANTEAFF
j_gene: TRBJ1-2; v_gene: TRBV5-6; CDR3aa: CASSLDIGGTYGYTF
j_gene: TRBJ2-3; v_gene: TRBV27; CDR3aa: CASSFQGLGTDTQYF
j_gene: TRBJ2-1; v_gene: TRBV7-7; CDR3aa: CASSLVGGRANNEQFF
j_gene: TRBJ1-3; v_gene: TRBV4-2; CDR3aa: CASSQAPIGGGGNTIYF
j_gene: TRBJ1-6; v_gene: TRBV10-3; CDR3aa: CAITQGARGNSPLHF
j_gene: TRBJ1-2; v_gene: TRBV9; CDR3aa: CASSVLSEPGPGYTF
j_gene: TRBJ2-5; v_gene: TRBV4-3; CDR3aa: CASSQEWGGRGGETQYF
j_gene: TRBJ2-1; v_gene: TRBV11-2; CDR3aa: CASSLDLTSGRTYNEQFF
j_gene: TRBJ1-6; v_gene: TRBV3-1/TRBV3-2; CDR3aa: CASSRQTNSPLHF
j_gene: TRBJ1-1; v_gene: TRBV7-3; CDR3aa: CASSPTQETEAFF
j_gene: TRBJ1-4; v_gene: TRBV5-8; CDR3aa: CASSPGDRLNEKLFF
j_gene: TRBJ2-1; v_gene: TRBV24-1; CDR3aa: CATSERTSGERHEQFF
j_gene: TRBJ1-1; v_gene: TRBV5-1; CDR3aa: CASSTDRATEAFF
j_gene: TRBJ2-1; v_gene: TRBV7-6; CDR3aa: CASSLAGSDEQFF
j_gene: TRBJ1-4; v_gene: TRBV5-4; CDR3aa: CASSFGTYNEKLFF
j_gene: TRBJ2-2; v_gene: TRBV7-3; CDR3aa: CASSLLALSGTGELFF
j_gene: TRBJ2-7; v_gene: TRBV27; CDR3aa: CASSSTAASFYEQYF
j_gene: TRBJ2-1; v_gene: TRBV24-1; CDR3aa: CATSDIASGRYNEQFF
j_gene: TRBJ1-4; v_gene: TRBV5-1; CDR3aa: CASSLDPVNEKLFF
j_gene: TRBJ2-3; v_gene: TRBV28; CDR3aa: CASSSAGSTDTQYF
j_gene: TRBJ1-2; v_gene: TRBV10-1; CDR3aa: CASSAGGPYGYTF
j_gene: TRBJ1-1; v_gene: TRBV9; CDR3aa: CASSPRVDTEAFF
j_gene: TRBJ1-3; v_gene: TRBV10-3; CDR3aa: CAISGRTVSSGNTIYF